The clone carrying this TCR beta chain was seen a handful of times. Its antigen remains unknown. Libraries were prepared by immunoSEQ multiplex PCR; TCRdb keeps only in-frame clonotypes and omits some of them. The sample has about 94,000 clones; around 90% are singletons. Germline loops: CDR1 SGHVS, CDR2 FNYEAQ. CDR3 length: 13 amino acids. Trimming cost V 7 bases and J 1 base, with 10 bases left between them. This entry belongs to a study of OX40 agonist ivuxolimab in advanced cancers. About the study: Patients received ivuxolimab, an intravenous treatment, every 2 weeks at 0.01 to 10 mg/kg.

Study-level points and caveats: Some nonresponders additionally presented with little normalized T-cell clonal expansion.

The source is an adult with an advanced solid tumor such as melanoma, head and neck, liver or kidney cancer. The material was CD4+ or CD8+ T cells sorted from blood, obtained in a trial of the OX40 agonist ivuxolimab. The V gene is TRBV7-6, the J gene TRBJ1-1; D remains ambiguous. In nucleotides, the CDR3 is TGTGCCAGCACCGTCGCCCGGAACACTGAAGCTTTCTTT. Residues: CASTVARNTEAFF.